This TCR beta chain was sequenced in a study of T cell responses to AZD1222 COVID-19 vaccine. This table comes from immunoSEQ multiplex PCR, and its TCRdb copy is limited to in-frame clones, with some not included. The sample consists of 75,000 to 100,000 clones, approximately 85% of them appearing once. Germline assignment: CDR1 SGHAT and CDR2 FQNNGV. This CDR3 region has 14 residues. Trimming shortened V by 5 bases and J by 8 bases, and 18 bases separated the two germline ends. On this clone itself: Its cognate antigen is unknown.

Notes on the study in general: Baseline testing showed seropositivity in only 6 or 7 AZD1222 recipients. All repertoire sampling was performed exclusively after the peak T cell response. Epitopes outside B.1.351 and B.1.1.7 mutated regions reportedly drew nearly half of spike TCRs. Clonal diversity was possibly underestimated; the donors were predominantly white British and more often female.

The TCR was taken from an adult in good health. This chain links TRBV11-2 with TRBJ1-2; perhaps TRBD1 as D (5 bases). The source material was peripheral blood, sampled on day 0 of AZD1222 vaccination. The CDR3 here is CASSPIVGVIGYTF. CDR3 bases: TGTGCCAGCAGCCCCATCGTAGGGGTTATCGGCTACACCTTC.